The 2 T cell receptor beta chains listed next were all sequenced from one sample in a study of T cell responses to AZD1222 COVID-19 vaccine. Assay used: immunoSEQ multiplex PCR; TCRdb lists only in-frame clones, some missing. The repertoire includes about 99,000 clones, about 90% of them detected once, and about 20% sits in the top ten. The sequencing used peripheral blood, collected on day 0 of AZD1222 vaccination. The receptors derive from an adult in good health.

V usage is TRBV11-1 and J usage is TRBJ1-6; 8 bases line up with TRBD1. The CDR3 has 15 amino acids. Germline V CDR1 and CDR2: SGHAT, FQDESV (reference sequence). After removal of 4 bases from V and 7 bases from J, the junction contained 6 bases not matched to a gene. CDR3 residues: CASSSHRGSNSPLHF. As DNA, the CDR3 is TGTGCCAGCAGCTCCCACAGGGGGTCGAATTCACCCCTCCACTTT.

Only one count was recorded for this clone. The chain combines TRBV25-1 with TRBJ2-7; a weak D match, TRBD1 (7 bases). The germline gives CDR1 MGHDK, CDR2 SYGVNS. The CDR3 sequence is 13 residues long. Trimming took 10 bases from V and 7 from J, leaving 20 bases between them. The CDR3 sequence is CANPYRGLGEQYF. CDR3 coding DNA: TGTGCCAACCCTTACAGGGGACTGGGTGAGCAGTACTTC.